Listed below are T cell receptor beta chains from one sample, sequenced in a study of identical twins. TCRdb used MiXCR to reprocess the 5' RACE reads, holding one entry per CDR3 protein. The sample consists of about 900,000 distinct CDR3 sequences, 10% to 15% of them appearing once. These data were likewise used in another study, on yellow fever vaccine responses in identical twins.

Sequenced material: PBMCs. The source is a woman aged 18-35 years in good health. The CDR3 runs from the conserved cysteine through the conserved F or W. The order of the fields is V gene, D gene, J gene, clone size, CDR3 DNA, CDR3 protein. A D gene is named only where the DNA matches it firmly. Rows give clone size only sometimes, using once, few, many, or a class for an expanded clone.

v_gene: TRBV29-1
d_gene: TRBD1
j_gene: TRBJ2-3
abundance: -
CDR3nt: TGCAGCGTTGTTACCGTTGCACCGGGACAGGGGACTAGCACAGATACGCAGTATTTT
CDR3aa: CSVVTVAPGQGTSTDTQYF

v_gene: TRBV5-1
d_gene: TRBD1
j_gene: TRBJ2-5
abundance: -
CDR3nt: TGCGCCAGCGGCAAACAGGGGCCCCAAGGGGAGACCCAGTACTTC
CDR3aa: CASGKQGPQGETQYF

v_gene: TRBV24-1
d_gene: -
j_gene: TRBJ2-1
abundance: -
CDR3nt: TGTGCCACCAGTGATGTGGACACATCCTACAATGAGCAGTTCTTC
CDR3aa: CATSDVDTSYNEQFF

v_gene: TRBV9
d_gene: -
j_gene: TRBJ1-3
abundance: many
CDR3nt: TGTGCCAGCAGCCCAAGGACAGACTCTGGAAACACCATATATTTT
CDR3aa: CASSPRTDSGNTIYF

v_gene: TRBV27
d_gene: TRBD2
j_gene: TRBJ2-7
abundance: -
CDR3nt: TGTGCCACCTCTAGCGGGAGAACGAGGTACGAGCAGTACTTC
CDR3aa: CATSSGRTRYEQYF

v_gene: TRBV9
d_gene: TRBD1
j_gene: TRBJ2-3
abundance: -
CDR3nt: TGTGCCAGCAGCGCAATACAGGGGCGCACAGATACGCAGTATTTT
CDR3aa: CASSAIQGRTDTQYF

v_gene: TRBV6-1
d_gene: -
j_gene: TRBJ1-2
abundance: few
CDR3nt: TGTGCCAGCAGGCTCAGGGGTAGTATCTATGGCTACACCTTC
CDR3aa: CASRLRGSIYGYTF

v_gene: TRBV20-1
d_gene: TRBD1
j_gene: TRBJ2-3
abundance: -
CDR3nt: TGCAGTGCTCCCCCCGGGACAGGGTACACAGATACGCAGTATTTT
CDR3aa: CSAPPGTGYTDTQYF

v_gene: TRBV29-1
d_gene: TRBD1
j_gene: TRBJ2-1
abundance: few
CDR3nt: TGCAGCGTGACCGGGACAGGGAGTTCCTACAATGAGCAGTTCTTC
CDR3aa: CSVTGTGSSYNEQFF

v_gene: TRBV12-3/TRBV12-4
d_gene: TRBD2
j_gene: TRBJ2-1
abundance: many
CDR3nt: TGTGCCAGCAGGCGTAGCGGGCGGAGCTCCTACAATGAGCAGTTCTTC
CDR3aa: CASRRSGRSSYNEQFF

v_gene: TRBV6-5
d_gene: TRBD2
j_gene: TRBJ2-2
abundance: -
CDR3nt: TGTGCCAGCAGTTACTCGAAGGCCGGGACTAGCGGCGGGGAGCTGTTTTTT
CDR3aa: CASSYSKAGTSGGELFF

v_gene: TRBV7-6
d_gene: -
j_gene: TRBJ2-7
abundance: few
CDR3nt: TGTGCCAGCACGCCAGAGGGATACTACGAGCAGTACTTC
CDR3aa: CASTPEGYYEQYF

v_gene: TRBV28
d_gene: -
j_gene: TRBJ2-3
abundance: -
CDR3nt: TGTGCCAGCAGGGGTAGGCTATTAGGGACAGATACGCAGTATTTT
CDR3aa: CASRGRLLGTDTQYF

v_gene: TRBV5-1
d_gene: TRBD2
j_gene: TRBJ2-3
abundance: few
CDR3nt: TGCGCCAGCAGCATCGTAGCGGGAGCAGATACGCAGTATTTT
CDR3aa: CASSIVAGADTQYF

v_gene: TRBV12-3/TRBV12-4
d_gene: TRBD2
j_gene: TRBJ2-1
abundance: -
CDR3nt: TGTGCCAGCAGTTTAATAGCGGGAGGGCCATGGGAGCAGTTCTTC
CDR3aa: CASSLIAGGPWEQFF

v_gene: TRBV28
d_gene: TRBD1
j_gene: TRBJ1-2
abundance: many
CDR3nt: TGTGCCACCGCGACAGGGGGCTATAGCTACACCTTC
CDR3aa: CATATGGYSYTF

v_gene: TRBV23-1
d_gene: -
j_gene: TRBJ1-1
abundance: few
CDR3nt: TGCGCCAGCAGTGTTAAATGCGCTGAAGCTTTCTTT
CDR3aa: CASSVKCAEAFF

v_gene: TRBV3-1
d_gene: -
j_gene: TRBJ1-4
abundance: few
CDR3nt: TGTGCCAGCAGCCTTCGGGGAGGGAACGAACTGTTTTTT
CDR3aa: CASSLRGGNELFF

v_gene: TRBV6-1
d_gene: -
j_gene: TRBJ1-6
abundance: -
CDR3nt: TGTGCCAGCAGTGATGTAGGGGTTGGGAATTCACCCCTCCACTTT
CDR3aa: CASSDVGVGNSPLHF

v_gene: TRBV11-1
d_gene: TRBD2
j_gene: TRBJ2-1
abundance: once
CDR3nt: TGTGCCAGCAGCACCAACTCCGGGACTAGCGGGCCTCAGTTCTTC
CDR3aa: CASSTNSGTSGPQFF

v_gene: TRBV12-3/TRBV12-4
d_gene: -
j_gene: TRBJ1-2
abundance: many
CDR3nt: TGTGCCAGCAGTACGTTAATGGGCTACACCTTC
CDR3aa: CASSTLMGYTF

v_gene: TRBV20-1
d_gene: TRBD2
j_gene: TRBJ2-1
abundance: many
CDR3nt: TGCAGTGCTAGAGATCAGTATAGCGGGAGGTCTCATGAGCAGTTCTTC
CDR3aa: CSARDQYSGRSHEQFF

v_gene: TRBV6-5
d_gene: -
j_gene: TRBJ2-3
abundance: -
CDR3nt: TGTGCCAGCAGTTACGGAGCGGCCGAGGGAGATACGCAGTATTTT
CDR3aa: CASSYGAAEGDTQYF

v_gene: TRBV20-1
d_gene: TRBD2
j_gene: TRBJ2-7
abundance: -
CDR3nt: TGCAGTGCAGCGCCTCTAGCGGCCTCCCGCTCCTACGAGCAGTACTTC
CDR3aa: CSAAPLAASRSYEQYF

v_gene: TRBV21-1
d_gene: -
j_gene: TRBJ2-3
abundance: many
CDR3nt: TGTGCCAGCAGCAAATTGGATGAGGAGGATACGCAGTATTTT
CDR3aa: CASSKLDEEDTQYF

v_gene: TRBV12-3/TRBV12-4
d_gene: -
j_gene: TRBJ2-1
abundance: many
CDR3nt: TGTGCCAGCAGTCCCCTAAAGGGTACGGCTAACAATGAGCAGTTCTTC
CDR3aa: CASSPLKGTANNEQFF

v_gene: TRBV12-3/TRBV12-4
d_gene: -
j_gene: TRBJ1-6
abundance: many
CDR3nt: TGTGCCAGCAGCAAGCAGGGAAGCTCCTATAATTCACCCCTCCACTTT
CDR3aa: CASSKQGSSYNSPLHF

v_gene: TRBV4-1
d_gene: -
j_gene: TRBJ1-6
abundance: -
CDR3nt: TGCGCCAGCAGCCAGGCAGGGTCTCTCCTCCACTTT
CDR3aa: CASSQAGSLLHF

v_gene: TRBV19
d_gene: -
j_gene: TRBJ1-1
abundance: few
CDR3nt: TGTGCCAGTAGTATCGCCCCGACGAACACTGAAGCTTTCTTT
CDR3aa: CASSIAPTNTEAFF